The rows below give T cell receptor beta chains drawn from one sample of a study of T cell responses to AZD1222 COVID-19 vaccine. Only in-frame clones appear in the TCRdb table, and some are missing; sequencing was by immunoSEQ multiplex PCR. The table has over 100,000 clones, approximately 91% seen once. Source: peripheral blood, taken on day 0 of AZD1222 vaccination. Every receptor here comes from an adult in good health. CDR3s include the opening cysteine and the closing phenylalanine or tryptophan. The D gene is left open where the match is weak. Where a row states a size, it is once, few, many or the class of an expanded clone; other rows omit it.

TRBV20-1,.,.,TRBJ2-7,TGCAGTGCTAGTGTTTCATCCTACGAGCAGTACTTC,CSASVSSYEQYF
TRBV3-1/TRBV3-2,.,.,TRBJ2-1,TGTGCCAGCAGCGTTGGGGGGACACGGAATGAGCAGTTCTTC,CASSVGGTRNEQFF
TRBV12-5,.,TRBD1,TRBJ1-5,TGTGCTAGTGGTCTACCGGGACAGGGTTTTCCCAATCAGCCCCAGCATTTT,CASGLPGQGFPNQPQHF
TRBV4-1,.,TRBD1,TRBJ2-1,TGCGCCAGCAGCGAGGTCACAGGGGGGAATGAGCAGTTCTTC,CASSEVTGGNEQFF
TRBV7-9,.,.,TRBJ1-2,TGTGCCAGCAGCTTAGTATTTGGGGTTACTCGGTACTATGGCTACACCTTC,CASSLVFGVTRYYGYTF
TRBV30,.,TRBD1,TRBJ2-7,TGTGCCTGGAGTGTAGGGACAGGCTACGAGCAGTACTTC,CAWSVGTGYEQYF
TRBV9,.,.,TRBJ2-7,TGTGCCAGCAGCGTAGCGGTTGGGTACGAGCAGTACTTC,CASSVAVGYEQYF
TRBV11-3,.,TRBD2,TRBJ2-7,TGTGCCAGCAGCTTAGCAAGCGGGGGGCGTTACGAGCAGTACTTC,CASSLASGGRYEQYF
TRBV30,once,TRBD2,TRBJ2-1,TGTGCCTCGAATCCTCGGGGGGGTTCCTACAATGAGCAGTTCTTC,CASNPRGGSYNEQFF
TRBV12-5,.,.,TRBJ1-5,TGTGCTAGTGACGTGGACGGGTTTTTCAATCAGCCCCAGCATTTT,CASDVDGFFNQPQHF
TRBV4-2,.,.,TRBJ1-6,TGTGCCAGCAGCCAAGAAAGGGGGGGGTCCTATAATTCACCCCTCCACTTT,CASSQERGGSYNSPLHF
TRBV2,.,.,TRBJ1-5,TGTGCCAGCACGAGGCAGGAGAATCAGCCCCAGCATTTT,CASTRQENQPQHF
TRBV12-5,.,.,TRBJ1-1,TGTGCTAGTGGTTTGCAAGGGATGAACACTGAAGCTTTCTTT,CASGLQGMNTEAFF
TRBV19,.,TRBD1,TRBJ1-1,TGTGCCAGTAGTATACAGGGGGCAACTGAAGCTTTCTTT,CASSIQGATEAFF
TRBV9,.,.,TRBJ1-1,TGTGCCAGCAGCGCCGGCGCTGAAGCTTTCTTT,CASSAGAEAFF